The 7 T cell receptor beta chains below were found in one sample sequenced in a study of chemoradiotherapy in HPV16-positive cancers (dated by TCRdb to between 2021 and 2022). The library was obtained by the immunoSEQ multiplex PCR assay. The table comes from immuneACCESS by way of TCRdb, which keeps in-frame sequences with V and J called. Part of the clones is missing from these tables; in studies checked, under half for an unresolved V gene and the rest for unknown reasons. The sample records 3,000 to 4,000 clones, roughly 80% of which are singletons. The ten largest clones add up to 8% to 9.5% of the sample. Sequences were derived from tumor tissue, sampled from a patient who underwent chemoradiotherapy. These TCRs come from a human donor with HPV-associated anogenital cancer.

The CDR3 DNA reads TGCGCCAGCAGCCAAGTCACCGGGGGTGGCGATGAGCAGTTCTTC. The encoded protein is CASSQVTGGGDEQFF. The chain carries TRBV4-3 and TRBJ2-1, with D possibly matching TRBD2 (6 bases). This CDR3 comprises 15 residues. The V gene lost 1 base and the J gene lost 8 bases, with 15 bases spanning the gap. Germline V gene data show CDR1 as LGHNA and CDR2 as YSLEER.

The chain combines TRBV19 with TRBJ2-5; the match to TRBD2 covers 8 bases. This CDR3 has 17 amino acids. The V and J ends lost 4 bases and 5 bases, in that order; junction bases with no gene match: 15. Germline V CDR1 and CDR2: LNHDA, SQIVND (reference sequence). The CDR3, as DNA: TGTGCCAGTAGTAGGGGCGGCACTCCACGGGAGGGGGAGACCCAGTACTTC. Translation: CASSRGGTPREGETQYF. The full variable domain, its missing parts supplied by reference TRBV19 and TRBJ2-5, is DGGITQSPKYLFRKEGQNVTLSCEQNLNHDAMYWYRQDPGQGLRLIYYSQIVNDFQKGDIAEGYSVSREKKESFPLTVTSAQKNPTAFYLCASSRGGTPREGETQYFGPGTRLLVL.

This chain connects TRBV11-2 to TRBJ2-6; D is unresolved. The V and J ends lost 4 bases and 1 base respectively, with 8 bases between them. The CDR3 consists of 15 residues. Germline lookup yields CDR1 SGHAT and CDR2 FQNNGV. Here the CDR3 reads CASSSRISGANVLTF. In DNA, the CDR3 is TGTGCCAGCAGCTCCAGGATATCTGGGGCCAACGTCCTGACTTTC. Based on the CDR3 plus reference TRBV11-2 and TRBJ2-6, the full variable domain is EAGVAQSPRYKIIEKRQSVAFWCNPISGHATLYWYQQILGQGPKLLIQFQNNGVVDDSQLPKDRFSAERLKGVDSTLKIQPAKLEDSAVYLCASSSRISGANVLTFGAGSRLTVL.

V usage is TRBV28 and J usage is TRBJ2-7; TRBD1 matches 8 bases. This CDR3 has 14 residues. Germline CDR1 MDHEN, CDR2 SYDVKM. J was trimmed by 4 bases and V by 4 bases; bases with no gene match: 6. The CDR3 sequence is CASSSSGGAYEQYF. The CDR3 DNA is TGTGCCAGCAGTTCCTCAGGGGGCGCATACGAGCAGTACTTC.

The CDR3 protein is CASSLADTQYF. Written as DNA, the CDR3 is TGTGCCAGCAGTTTAGCAGATACGCAGTATTTT. V gene TRBV28 combines with J gene TRBJ2-3; D remains unclear. CDR1 and CDR2 from the germline V gene are MDHEN and SYDVKM. The CDR3 loop spans 11 amino acids. V was pared by 2 bases and J by 4 bases, with 1 base between. Looking up the rest from reference TRBV28 and TRBJ2-3 gives the full variable domain: DVKVTQSSRYLVKRTGEKVFLECVQDMDHENMFWYRQDPGLGLRLIYFSYDVKMKEKGDIPEGYSVSREKKERFSLILESASTNQTSMYLCASSLADTQYFGPGTRLTVL.

The CDR3, as DNA: TGTGCCAGCAGTTCCCACGGGTCCTACGAGCAGTACTTC. It codes for CASSSHGSYEQYF. This chain connects TRBV28 to TRBJ2-7; D is unresolved. V lost 4 bases, J lost 1 base, and 8 bases lay in between. The CDR3 contains 13 residues. CDR1 and CDR2 (germline): MDHEN, SYDVKM.

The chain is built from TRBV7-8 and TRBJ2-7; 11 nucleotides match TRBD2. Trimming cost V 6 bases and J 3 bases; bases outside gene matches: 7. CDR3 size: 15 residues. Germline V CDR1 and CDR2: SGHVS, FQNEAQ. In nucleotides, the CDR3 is TGTGCCAGCAGTTGGGAACTAGCGGGAGACTACGAGCAGTACTTC. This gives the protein CASSWELAGDYEQYF.